One and the same sample provided the 29 T cell receptor beta chains below, sequenced in a study of T cell responses to AZD1222 COVID-19 vaccine. Method: immunoSEQ multiplex PCR; TCRdb's copy keeps in-frame clones and lacks some. Among 150,000 or so clones, just over 90% were seen once, and the ten largest hold less than 3%. Source: peripheral blood, taken on day 0 of AZD1222 vaccination. The receptors come from an adult in good health.

The genes are TRBV5-8 and TRBJ1-5; no reliable D call. The CDR3 runs to 14 residues. Looked up from germline, CDR1 is SGHTS and CDR2 is YDEGEE. Trimming shortened V by 2 bases and J by 0 bases, and 6 bases separated the two germline ends. The CDR3 loop is CASSFMGSNQPQHF. The CDR3 bases are TGTGCCAGCAGCTTCATGGGTAGCAATCAGCCCCAGCATTTT.

This clone was recorded once. V and J are TRBV5-6 and TRBJ1-1; weak D call: TRBD1 (6 bases). V was cut by 0 bases and J by 4 bases, with 13 bases left in between. Germline lookup yields CDR1 SGHDT and CDR2 YYEEEE. The CDR3 loop spans 15 amino acids. CDR3 loop: CASSLASRGGTEAFF. CDR3 in DNA: TGTGCCAGCAGCTTGGCTAGCAGGGGAGGCACTGAAGCTTTCTTT.

This chain joins TRBV5-1 and TRBJ1-1, with 10 positions matching TRBD1. V was pared by 0 bases and J by 0 bases, with 14 bases of the junction left unmatched. CDR3 length equals 20 residues. From germline, CDR1 is SGHRS and CDR2 YFSETQ. In DNA, the CDR3 is TGCGCCAGCAGCTTGGCATCCCGGGACAGGGGCCGAACAATGAACACTGAAGCTTTCTTT. Translated: CASSLASRDRGRTMNTEAFF.

The chain carries TRBV6-5 and TRBJ2-3; 8 bases are shared with TRBD1. Germline assignment: CDR1 MNHEY and CDR2 SVGAGI. This CDR3 comprises 16 residues. The junction had 4 bases not matched to a gene; V was cut back by 0 bases and J by 2 bases. The DNA for the CDR3 is TGTGCCAGCAGTTACTCGACAGGGGCCTTCACAGATACGCAGTATTTT. It specifies CASSYSTGAFTDTQYF.

CDR3 loop: CASRYGGGSYEQYF. The CDR3 region has the DNA TGTGCCAGCAGGTACGGTGGGGGTTCCTACGAGCAGTACTTC. The chain uses TRBV5-4 and TRBJ2-7; TRBD1 or TRBD2 may be the D gene (5 bases each). Germline CDR1 reads SGHNT; CDR2 reads YYREEE (reference sequence). Trimming cost V 5 bases and J 1 base, with 13 bases left between them. There are 14 residues in the CDR3. Full variable domain (rest looked up from reference TRBV5-4 and TRBJ2-7): ETGVTQSPTHLIKTRGQQVTLRCSSQSGHNTVSWYQQALGQGPQFIFQYYREEENGRGNFPPRFSGLQFPNYSSELNVNALELDDSALYLCASRYGGGSYEQYFGPGTRLTVT.

This chain uses TRBV7-9 with TRBJ2-1; 9 bases line up with TRBD1. Germline V gene lookup returns CDR1 SEHNR and CDR2 FQNEAQ (reference sequence). The ends lost 5 bases at V and 6 bases at J; junction bases unmatched: 8. The CDR3 runs 15 residues. In DNA form, the CDR3 reads TGTGCCAGCAGCCCGAAGGGGACAGGGCGCAATGAGCAGTTCTTC. Amino acids: CASSPKGTGRNEQFF.

The chain couples TRBV6-1 to TRBJ1-5; D unresolved. The germline V gene has CDR1 MNHNS and CDR2 SASEGT. Trimming shortened V by 3 bases and J by 3 bases, and 18 bases separated the two germline ends. This CDR3 has 17 amino acids. This chain's CDR3 is CASSETRNQGINQPQHF. The CDR3, as DNA: TGTGCCAGCAGTGAGACTCGGAACCAAGGGATCAATCAGCCCCAGCATTTT.

This clone appeared once. The V and J genes are TRBV6-2 or TRBV6-3 and TRBJ1-1, with 8 positions matching TRBD1. Germline assignment: CDR1 MNHEY and CDR2 SVGEGT. CDR3 length: 14 amino acids. The V and J ends lost 2 bases and 4 bases, in that order; junction bases with no gene match: 3. The CDR3 region is CASSYRQGATEAFF. In DNA, the CDR3 is TGTGCCAGCAGTTACCGCCAGGGGGCCACTGAAGCTTTCTTT.

This chain joins TRBV2 and TRBJ1-2; D may be TRBD1 (6 bases). Deletions cut 4 bases from V and 6 bases from J, with 18 bases between. This CDR3 has 15 residues. Germline V CDR1 and CDR2: SNHLY, FYNNEI. The CDR3 spells CASSGGAEGVHGYTF. The CDR3 nucleotides are TGTGCCAGCAGTGGGGGTGCGGAGGGGGTGCATGGCTACACCTTC.

The chain joins TRBV7-9 to TRBJ2-2; 13 nucleotides line up with TRBD2. Per the germline V gene, CDR1 is SEHNR and CDR2 is FQNEAQ (reference sequence). The CDR3 has 16 amino acids. V was pared by 4 bases and J by 6 bases, with 5 bases of the junction left unmatched. The CDR3 protein is CASSSGTSGTPGELFF. The CDR3 DNA follows: TGTGCCAGCAGCTCTGGGACTAGCGGGACCCCCGGGGAGCTGTTTTTT. The full variable domain, completed using reference TRBV7-9 and TRBJ2-2, is DTGVSQNPRHKITKRGQNVTFRCDPISEHNRLYWYRQTLGQGPEFLTYFQNEAQLEKSRLLSDRFSAERPKGSFSTLEIQRTEQGDSAMYLCASSSGTSGTPGELFFGEGSRLTVL.

V usage is TRBV19 and J usage is TRBJ2-3; 9 nucleotides match TRBD2. The CDR3 length is 18 residues. Trimming cost V 3 bases and J 2 bases; bases outside gene matches: 12. The germline V gene has CDR1 LNHDA and CDR2 SQIVND (reference sequence). Here the CDR3 reads CASSIWGPAGGITDTQYF. CDR3 nucleotide sequence: TGTGCCAGTAGTATTTGGGGGCCAGCGGGAGGAATCACAGATACGCAGTATTTT.

The chain carries TRBV7-9 and TRBJ2-2, with no clear D. Germline values: CDR1 SEHNR, CDR2 FQNEAQ (reference sequence). The CDR3 consists of 17 residues. Trimming cost V 5 bases and J 3 bases, with 19 bases left between them. CDR3 DNA sequence: TGTGCCAGCAGCCTTACTGGACGCCCTCGGGACACCGGGGAGCTGTTTTTT. Its translation: CASSLTGRPRDTGELFF.

J is TRBJ1-4 and V is TRBV29-1; the match to TRBD1 covers 8 bases. CDR1 is SQVTM and CDR2 is ANQGSEA in the germline V gene. The CDR3 spans 12 residues. The ends lost 7 bases at V and 5 bases at J; junction bases unmatched: 3. CDR3 coding DNA: TGCAGCGCCCGGACAGGGAATGAAAAACTGTTTTTT. Residues: CSARTGNEKLFF.

V gene TRBV5-1 combines with J gene TRBJ1-4; a weak D match, TRBD1 (6 bases). This CDR3 is 16 amino acids long. V was shortened by 0 bases and J by 5 bases, with 14 bases between the two germline ends. Germline V lookup: CDR1 SGHRS, CDR2 YFSETQ. The CDR3 sequence is CASSLEVAGGNEKLFF. CDR3 in DNA: TGCGCCAGCAGCTTGGAAGTGGCGGGGGGCAATGAAAAACTGTTTTTT.

The chain links TRBV11-2 to TRBJ1-1; no definite D call. This CDR3 comprises 15 residues. V lost 5 bases and J 0 bases, leaving 13 bases between the germline ends. The V gene's germline CDR1 is SGHAT and CDR2 FQNNGV. CDR3 region: CASSPPAGVNTEAFF. For the CDR3, the DNA is TGTGCCAGCAGCCCCCCAGCGGGAGTGAACACTGAAGCTTTCTTT.

This clone has a handful of counts. J is TRBJ1-1 and V is TRBV30; D unresolved. Deletions cut 0 bases from V and 1 base from J, with 6 bases between. The CDR3 runs to 13 residues. Germline CDR1 GTSNPN, CDR2 SVGIG (reference sequence). The chain's CDR3 is CAWSVATNTEAFF. The CDR3 nucleotides read TGTGCCTGGAGTGTAGCGACGAACACTGAAGCTTTCTTT.

This chain joins TRBV7-9 and TRBJ1-1, with D tentatively TRBD1 (5 bases). V was trimmed by 5 bases and J by 7 bases, leaving 11 bases between them. Germline V lookup: CDR1 SEHNR, CDR2 FQNEAQ (reference sequence). The CDR3 has 12 residues. The CDR3 nucleotides read TGTGCCAGCAGCCCGGGGGAGAATGAAGCTTTCTTT. It translates to CASSPGENEAFF.

This clone came up once. The V call is TRBV19, the J call TRBJ1-1; weak D call: TRBD1 (5 bases). The germline V gene has CDR1 LNHDA and CDR2 SQIVND (reference sequence). Trimming took off 7 bases at V and 1 base at J, with 13 bases between the two ends. The length of the CDR3 is 14 residues. The CDR3 here is CASTLGDGNTEAFF. The DNA of the CDR3 is TGTGCCAGTACCCTGGGGGACGGGAACACTGAAGCTTTCTTT. The full variable domain, with the rest looked up from reference TRBV19 and TRBJ1-1, is DGGITQSPKYLFRKEGQNVTLSCEQNLNHDAMYWYRQDPGQGLRLIYYSQIVNDFQKGDIAEGYSVSREKKESFPLTVTSAQKNPTAFYLCASTLGDGNTEAFFGQGTRLTVV.

V usage is TRBV7-2 and J usage is TRBJ2-1, with 7 bases matching TRBD2. The CDR3 has 16 residues. The junction had 5 bases not matched to a gene; V was cut back by 1 base and J by 2 bases. Germline V gene lookup returns CDR1 SGHTA and CDR2 FQGNSA. CDR3 DNA: TGTGCCAGCAGCTTAGAGGGACTAACCCCCTACAATGAGCAGTTCTTC. As protein: CASSLEGLTPYNEQFF.

Ten or more counts support this clone. The CDR3 nucleotides are TGTGCCAGCAGCGACAGATCCGGGACAGGGGCACCAAATGAGCAGTTCTTC. Encoded protein: CASSDRSGTGAPNEQFF. This sequence joins TRBV9 and TRBJ2-1; TRBD1 matches at 10 bases. This CDR3 is 17 amino acids long. Germline CDR1 is SGDLS and CDR2 is YYNGEE. The V and J ends lost 3 bases and 7 bases, in that order; junction bases with no gene match: 13.

This sequence joins TRBV29-1 and TRBJ2-7; 9 positions match TRBD1. CDR1 SQVTM and CDR2 ANQGSEA come from the germline V gene. The CDR3 runs to 16 residues. The V and J ends lost 4 bases and 0 bases, in that order; junction bases with no gene match: 10. CDR3 DNA: TGCAGCGTTGTGGGGGACGGGACAGGGTCCTCCTACGAGCAGTACTTC. Protein sequence: CSVVGDGTGSSYEQYF.

This clone was found once. The gene calls are TRBV7-2 and TRBJ2-7; 10 nucleotides line up with TRBD2. The CDR3 length is 15 residues. The V and J ends lost 4 bases and 3 bases, in that order; junction bases with no gene match: 6. CDR1 is SGHTA, CDR2 FQGNSA, per germline. CDR3 sequence (DNA): TGTGCCAGCAGCTCAAAACCTAGCGGGAGCTACGAGCAGTACTTC. Translated, it gives CASSSKPSGSYEQYF.

This clone was detected a few times. CDR3: CSAPSGNTDTQYF. The CDR3 DNA sequence: TGCAGCGCTCCGAGCGGGAACACAGATACGCAGTATTTT. This chain uses TRBV29-1 with TRBJ2-3, with 7 bases fitting TRBD2. Germline values: CDR1 SQVTM, CDR2 ANQGSEA. The CDR3 has 13 residues. The ends lost 7 bases at V and 2 bases at J; junction bases unmatched: 6.

CDR3 loop: CASSPGTSVTKNIQYF. DNA for the CDR3: TGTGCCAGCAGCCCCGGGACTAGTGTTACCAAAAACATTCAGTACTTC. The V gene is TRBV7-9, the J gene TRBJ2-4; TRBD2 aligns across 8 bases. After removal of 5 bases from V and 2 bases from J, the junction contained 8 bases not matched to a gene. Germline V gene data show CDR1 as SEHNR and CDR2 as FQNEAQ (reference sequence). The CDR3 consists of 16 residues.

Only one count was recorded for this clone. The chain has TRBV19 and TRBJ2-1; D unresolved. V lost 0 bases and J 6 bases, leaving 12 bases between the germline ends. From germline, CDR1 is LNHDA and CDR2 SQIVND (reference sequence). The CDR3 is made up of 15 amino acids. CDR3 DNA: TGTGCCAGTAGTATAGAAAATACAGCCTCCAATGAGCAGTTCTTC. As protein: CASSIENTASNEQFF.

This rearrangement joins TRBV5-1 to TRBJ1-4, with unresolved D. The CDR3 sequence is 15 residues long. Between the trimmed V and J ends, which lost 0 bases and 1 base, there was a span of 7 bases. Germline-derived CDR1 and CDR2 are SGHRS and YFSETQ. In DNA form, the CDR3 reads TGCGCCAGCAGCTTGGAGGGAAGAACTAATGAAAAACTGTTTTTT. As protein: CASSLEGRTNEKLFF.

The V gene is TRBV19, the J gene TRBJ1-5, with 12 nucleotides matching TRBD1. Germline CDR1 reads LNHDA; CDR2 reads SQIVND (reference sequence). CDR3 length: 15 residues. V lost 5 bases and J lost 4; bases outside the gene matches: 3. DNA for the CDR3: TGTGCCAGTAGTTGGGGACAGGGGGCTAATCAGCCCCAGCATTTT. This gives the protein CASSWGQGANQPQHF.

The chain is built from TRBV7-9 and TRBJ1-1; D is perhaps TRBD1 (5 bases). The CDR3 is made up of 15 amino acids. Germline CDR1 and CDR2: SEHNR and FQNEAQ (reference sequence). The V end lost 5 bases, the J end lost 1 base, and 14 bases lay between the germline ends. The CDR3 sequence is CASSPGLNKNTEAFF. The DNA of the CDR3 is TGTGCCAGCAGCCCGGGGCTCAATAAGAACACTGAAGCTTTCTTT.

The rearrangement uses TRBV28 and TRBJ1-4; TRBD1 aligns across 8 bases. Looked up from germline, CDR1 is MDHEN and CDR2 is SYDVKM. With V trimmed by 3 bases and J by 3 bases, 3 bases remained unmatched. The CDR3 spans 15 residues. The CDR3 DNA is TGTGCCAGCAGTTTCCCGACAGGGGCTAATGAAAAACTGTTTTTT. It codes for CASSFPTGANEKLFF.